A single sample is the source of the 10 T cell receptor beta chains below, sequenced in a study of T cell responses to AZD1222 COVID-19 vaccine. Profiling relied on immunoSEQ multiplex PCR, and the TCRdb table lists in-frame clones only, not all of them. The data show about 150,000 clones, approximately 90% seen once. Material: peripheral blood, obtained on day 0 of AZD1222 vaccination. The receptors here all came from an adult in good health.

A single count supports this clone. This chain connects TRBV7-2 to TRBJ1-2, with unresolved D. CDR3 size: 18 residues. V lost 1 base and J lost 4, with 22 bases in between. The germline CDR1 and CDR2 sequences are SGHTA and FQGNSA. CDR3: CASSLGGRRTAAIYGYTF. The DNA for the CDR3 is TGTGCCAGCAGCTTAGGCGGTAGAAGGACGGCTGCCATCTATGGCTACACCTTC.

The rearrangement uses TRBV30 and TRBJ2-5; the D is unclear. The CDR3 runs to 13 residues. CDR1 and CDR2 from the germline V gene are GTSNPN and SVGIG (reference sequence). Trimming stripped 3 bases from V and 5 bases from J, with 13 bases between. The CDR3 coding sequence is TGTGCCTGGAGCGTCAACCTCCGGGAGACCCAGTACTTC. It encodes CAWSVNLRETQYF.

J is TRBJ1-4 and V is TRBV5-1; 8 nucleotides align to TRBD1. Germline V CDR1 and CDR2: SGHRS, YFSETQ. V lost 5 bases to trimming and J lost 3 bases; unmatched junction nucleotides: 6. This CDR3 spans 15 amino acids. The CDR3 coding sequence is TGCGCCAGCAGGACATCAGGGGGCTCTAATGAAAAACTGTTTTTT. Amino acid sequence: CASRTSGGSNEKLFF. Using reference TRBV5-1 and TRBJ1-4 for the parts outside the CDR3, the full variable domain is KAGVTQTPRYLIKTRGQQVTLSCSPISGHRSVSWYQQTPGQGLQFLFEYFSETQRNKGNFPGRFSGRQFSNSRSEMNVSTLELGDSALYLCASRTSGGSNEKLFFGSGTQLSVL.

J is TRBJ2-2 and V is TRBV4-3; 10 nucleotides match TRBD1. Germline CDR1 LGHNA, CDR2 YSLEER. The V and J ends lost 0 bases and 5 bases, in that order; junction bases with no gene match: 6. CDR3 size: 17 residues. The CDR3 DNA follows: TGCGCCAGCAGCCAAGATCGGGGACAGGGGAGGACCGGGGAGCTGTTTTTT. It yields the protein CASSQDRGQGRTGELFF.

The chain is built from TRBV21-1 and TRBJ1-5; the table's D call, TRBD1, has no DNA check behind it. TRBV21-1 is given as a pseudogene. The CDR3 length is 13 residues. The CDR3 region has the DNA TGTGCCAGCAAGGACAGGGGTGGACAGCCCCAGCATTTT. It translates to CASKDRGGQPQHF.

This chain uses TRBV19 with TRBJ2-1; tentative D call: TRBD2 (6 bases). The CDR3 totals 14 residues. Trimming took 6 bases from V and 1 from J, leaving 10 bases between them. Per the germline V gene, CDR1 is LNHDA and CDR2 is SQIVND (reference sequence). The DNA for the CDR3 is TGTGCCAGTAGGGGCGGGATATCCTACAATGAGCAGTTCTTC. Protein product: CASRGGISYNEQFF.

This clone occurred a few times. The chain recombines TRBV2 with TRBJ2-3; either TRBD1 or TRBD2 may fit D (7 bases each). Trimming stripped 7 bases from V and 2 bases from J, with 16 bases between. The CDR3 loop spans 15 amino acids. The germline V gene encodes CDR1 SNHLY and CDR2 FYNNEI. The CDR3 sequence: CASKGAGGATDTQYF. The DNA for the CDR3 is TGTGCCAGCAAAGGGGCAGGGGGGGCCACAGATACGCAGTATTTT.

The CDR3 sequence is CATGDGGWEKLFF. DNA for the CDR3: TGTGCCACCGGAGATGGGGGATGGGAAAAACTGTTTTTT. J is TRBJ1-4 and V is TRBV10-3, with D perhaps matching TRBD1 (5 bases). This CDR3 comprises 13 residues. Germline loops: CDR1 ENHRY, CDR2 SYGVKD. V lost 10 bases, J lost 8 bases, and 17 bases lay in between.

V and J are TRBV27 and TRBJ2-1; 8 positions agree with TRBD2. CDR1 MNHEY and CDR2 SMNVEV come from the germline V gene (reference sequence). The CDR3 sequence is 16 residues long. V shed 6 bases, J shed 3 bases, and the junction held 10 bases outside the gene matches. In DNA form, the CDR3 reads TGTGCCAGCAGCCCTTCAGCGGGAGTGTACTACAATGAGCAGTTCTTC. It is translated as CASSPSAGVYYNEQFF.

The rearrangement joins TRBV4-3 to TRBJ2-5; TRBD1 aligns across 10 bases. CDR3 length: 15 residues. Germline V CDR1 and CDR2: LGHNA, YSLEER. Losses at the gene ends were 3 bases for V and 4 bases for J; bases not matched to a gene: 5. The DNA of the CDR3 is TGCGCCAGCAGCCACGGACAGGGGGGTCGAGAGACCCAGTACTTC. Protein product: CASSHGQGGRETQYF.